These T cell receptor beta chains were read from a single sample in a study of radiation and T cells in renal cell carcinoma. Assay: immunoSEQ multiplex PCR; the TCRdb copy retains only in-frame clones and omits some. The sample lists fewer than 200,000 clones, about nine tenths occurring once. The material sequenced was blood, taken from a patient whose treatment included radiotherapy and nephrectomy. These receptor sequences come from a woman between 45 and 65 years old with renal cell carcinoma. CDR3s include the opening cysteine and the closing phenylalanine or tryptophan. A D gene is named only where the DNA matches it firmly. The size field is filled for only some rows; it gives once, few, many or a size class.

clone_size	v_call	d_call	j_call	cdr3_aa	cdr3_nt
NA	TRBV5-1	TRBD1	TRBJ1-2	CASSLAGGAYGYTF	TGCGCCAGCAGCTTGGCAGGGGGCGCCTATGGCTACACCTTC
few	TRBV7-6	NA	TRBJ1-1	CASSLGGGTEAFF	TGTGCCAGCAGCTTAGGGGGAGGCACTGAAGCTTTCTTT
NA	TRBV15	NA	TRBJ1-1	CATSRDDAANTEAFF	TGTGCCACCAGCAGAGATGACGCAGCGAACACTGAAGCTTTCTTT
NA	TRBV7-9	NA	TRBJ1-1	CASSLASAATPEAFF	TGTGCCAGCAGCTTAGCCTCTGCGGCCACCCCTGAAGCTTTCTTT
NA	TRBV30	TRBD1	TRBJ2-7	CASRDRGRHEQYF	TGTGCCTCTCGGGACAGGGGGAGGCACGAGCAGTACTTC
NA	TRBV6-6	TRBD1	TRBJ1-5	CASSSPDRDSNQPQHF	TGTGCCAGCAGTTCCCCGGACAGGGACAGCAATCAGCCCCAGCATTTT
NA	TRBV29-1	NA	TRBJ1-1	CSVTGRAGVNTEAFF	TGCAGCGTTACCGGTCGAGCAGGGGTCAACACTGAAGCTTTCTTT
NA	TRBV18	TRBD1	TRBJ1-5	CASSRGQAINQPQHF	TGTGCCAGCTCCCGGGGACAGGCAATCAATCAGCCCCAGCATTTT
NA	TRBV29-1	NA	TRBJ1-4	CSVVGGEEKLFF	TGCAGCGTTGTAGGGGGGGAGGAAAAACTGTTTTTT
once	TRBV18	NA	TRBJ1-1	CASSPGGLGNTEAFF	TGTGCCAGCTCACCCGGCGGGTTGGGTAACACTGAAGCTTTCTTT
NA	TRBV5-1	NA	TRBJ2-1	CASSFRTTNNEQFF	TGCGCCAGCAGCTTTAGGACAACTAACAATGAGCAGTTCTTC
NA	TRBV7-9	TRBD1	TRBJ2-3	CASSGTGKNTDTQYF	TGTGCCAGCAGCGGGACAGGGAAGAACACAGATACGCAGTATTTT
NA	TRBV19	TRBD1	TRBJ1-1	CASSRDRENTEAFF	TGTGCCAGTAGTAGGGACAGGGAAAACACTGAAGCTTTCTTT
NA	TRBV6-1	NA	TRBJ2-7	CASRPPGPIYEQYF	TGTGCCAGCAGACCACCGGGACCCATCTACGAGCAGTACTTC
once	TRBV6-5	TRBD1	TRBJ1-2	CASSYSLTGFMYGYTF	TGTGCCAGCAGTTACTCTCTGACAGGGTTTATGTATGGCTACACCTTC
NA	TRBV11-3	NA	TRBJ2-3	CASSRPPPDTQYF	TGTGCCAGCAGCCGTCCTCCCCCAGATACGCAGTATTTT
NA	TRBV6-5	NA	TRBJ1-1	CASSYSRSRRNTEAFF	TGTGCCAGCAGTTACTCGAGATCTAGAAGGAACACTGAAGCTTTCTTT
NA	TRBV5-1	NA	TRBJ2-7	CASSLSQPTYEQYF	TGCGCCAGCAGCTTGAGTCAGCCAACCTACGAGCAGTACTTC
NA	TRBV4-2	TRBD1	TRBJ1-4	CASSQASGTGDEKLFF	TGTGCCAGCAGCCAGGCCTCCGGGACAGGGGATGAAAAACTGTTTTTT
NA	TRBV18	TRBD2	TRBJ2-3	CASSPRASGSTDTQYF	TGTGCCAGCTCACCACGGGCTAGCGGTAGCACAGATACGCAGTATTTT
NA	TRBV5-1	TRBD2	TRBJ2-7	CASSLGRGAAYEQYF	TGCGCCAGCAGCTTGGGGCGGGGGGCAGCCTACGAGCAGTACTTC
NA	TRBV12-2	NA	TRBJ1-6	CASRTRDSRSYNSPLHF	TGTGCAAGTCGCACTCGGGACAGCCGCTCCTATAATTCACCCCTCCACTTT
NA	TRBV11-2	TRBD1	TRBJ1-2	CASSLGTGDGYTF	TGTGCCAGCAGCCTAGGGACAGGGGATGGCTACACCTTC
NA	TRBV5-1	NA	TRBJ2-2	CASSTTGPRANTGELFF	TGCGCCAGCAGCACGACAGGTCCCAGGGCGAACACCGGGGAGCTGTTTTTT
NA	TRBV19	NA	TRBJ2-5	CASTQDPFGETQYF	TGTGCCAGTACCCAGGACCCCTTTGGAGAGACCCAGTACTTC
once	TRBV7-9	NA	TRBJ1-2	CASSFGGVGYTF	TGTGCCAGCAGCTTTGGGGGCGTTGGCTACACCTTC
NA	TRBV4-1	NA	TRBJ2-1	CASSSLTSYNEQFF	TGCGCCAGCAGCTCTCTGACTAGCTACAATGAGCAGTTCTTC
few	TRBV10-2	NA	TRBJ2-2	CASSESGGSGELFF	TGCGCCAGCAGTGAGTCCGGAGGGTCCGGGGAGCTGTTTTTT
NA	TRBV6-5	TRBD1	TRBJ2-7	CASTSWTGGNYEQYF	TGTGCCAGCACCTCCTGGACAGGGGGAAACTACGAGCAGTACTTC
NA	TRBV29-1	NA	TRBJ1-5	CSVGFSNQPQHF	TGCAGCGTTGGATTTAGCAATCAGCCCCAGCATTTT
NA	TRBV9	NA	TRBJ1-6	CASSPSGSYNSPLHF	TGTGCCAGCAGCCCCAGCGGTTCCTATAATTCACCCCTCCACTTT
once	TRBV14	NA	TRBJ2-5	CASSQINQETQYF	TGTGCCAGCAGCCAAATTAACCAAGAGACCCAGTACTTC
NA	TRBV7-2	TRBD1	TRBJ1-2	CASSGRDRGPTNYGYTF	TGTGCCAGCAGCGGCCGGGACAGGGGGCCTACTAACTATGGCTACACCTTC
NA	TRBV13	NA	TRBJ1-1	CASSLRGAPTEAFF	TGTGCCAGCAGCTTAAGGGGGGCGCCGACTGAAGCTTTCTTT
NA	TRBV7-9	TRBD2	TRBJ2-1	CASSLGLAGGGEQFF	TGTGCCAGCAGCTTAGGACTAGCGGGGGGCGGTGAGCAGTTCTTC
NA	TRBV6-5	NA	TRBJ2-7	CASNPGVGAYEQYF	TGTGCCAGCAACCCCGGGGTCGGGGCCTACGAGCAGTACTTC
NA	TRBV4-3	NA	TRBJ2-7	CASSQEGLAAYEQYF	TGCGCCAGCAGCCAAGAGGGACTCGCCGCCTACGAGCAGTACTTC
NA	TRBV6-1	NA	TRBJ1-2	CASSDTVNYGYTF	TGTGCCAGCAGTGACACGGTTAACTATGGCTACACCTTC
NA	TRBV18	NA	TRBJ1-1	CASSEQGNTEAFF	TGTGCCAGCTCGGAACAGGGAAATACTGAAGCTTTCTTT
NA	TRBV29-1	TRBD1	TRBJ1-2	CSVEDPLDRGRLYGYTF	TGCAGCGTTGAAGATCCCTTAGACAGGGGGAGGCTTTATGGCTACACCTTC
NA	TRBV29-1	TRBD1	TRBJ2-3	CSAGQGRTDTQYF	TGCAGCGCCGGACAGGGGAGGACAGATACGCAGTATTTT
NA	TRBV5-4	NA	TRBJ1-6	CASSLARQGRDAPLHF	TGTGCCAGCAGCTTGGCCCGTCAGGGGAGGGATGCACCCCTCCACTTT
NA	TRBV5-1	TRBD2	TRBJ2-1	CASMVGAGVYNEQFF	TGCGCCAGCATGGTCGGAGCGGGGGTATACAATGAGCAGTTCTTC
NA	TRBV11-3	NA	TRBJ2-5	CASSSAPFGTQYF	TGTGCCAGCAGCTCCGCCCCCTTCGGGACCCAGTACTTC
once	TRBV2	TRBD2	TRBJ2-7	CASRGTSGARYEQYF	TGTGCCAGCAGGGGGACTAGCGGGGCTAGATACGAGCAGTACTTC
once	TRBV9	TRBD2	TRBJ2-3	CASSVRSRRGAADTQYF	TGTGCCAGCAGCGTACGATCGCGGCGGGGGGCAGCAGATACGCAGTATTTT
once	TRBV19	TRBD1	TRBJ1-1	CASRGTGGPEAFF	TGTGCCAGTAGGGGGACAGGGGGCCCTGAAGCTTTCTTT
NA	TRBV6-5	TRBD1	TRBJ1-2	CASNPTGNYGYTF	TGTGCCAGCAACCCGACAGGGAACTATGGCTACACCTTC